This T cell receptor beta chain was profiled in a study of T cell repertoires in cytomegalovirus infection. Study information: An indication of both CMV infection and matching HLA type came from public TCR beta signatures.

This CDR3 comprises 15 residues. The V end lost 9 bases, the J end lost 0 bases, and 15 bases lay between the germline ends. MiXCR was run by TCRdb on the reads, yielding one entry per CDR3 protein. The sample shows around 530,000 distinct CDR3 sequences, more than 20% of them seen only once. Study-wide points: Individuals carrying CMV plus the relevant HLA were identified by cumulative frequency of public TCR beta families. The ex vivo response was dominated by HLA-C-restricted CMV-specific TCR beta clonotypes.

The sample holds many counts of this clonotype. No antigen is known for it. The clonotype was recovered from a human donor in good health (CMV status not recorded). Some clones in this sample may be carry-over from other donors' samples. The source material was PBMCs. This rearrangement joins TRBV12-3 or TRBV12-4 to TRBJ1-3, with D possibly being TRBD1 (5 bases). Here the CDR3 DNA reads TGTGCCAGTGGCGAGGGACGGAACTCTGGAAACACCATATATTTT. This codes for CASGEGRNSGNTIYF.